This TCR beta chain comes out of a study of shared clonotypes between healthy human individuals. Study information: The donor pool was made up of two women and a few men aged 18 to 49. Three plates each covered CD4 naive and memory; CD8 naive two, CD8 memory one.

The count of this clone is one. Its antigen remains unidentified. CDR3 length: 13 amino acids. Per the germline V gene, CDR1 is MNHEY and CDR2 is SMNVEV (reference sequence). Trimming pared 0 bases from V and 5 bases from J, leaving 7 bases between. The table came from immunoSEQ multiplex PCR; TCRdb's copy has only in-frame clones and leaves some out. The sample lists some 2.1 million clones, roughly 94% occurring once. Overall study findings and caveats: Non-shared clonotypes had lower generation probabilities than those shared by all four donors.

The sequence came from a young man in good health. The genes are TRBV27 and TRBJ1-1, with D perhaps matching TRBD1 (5 bases). Sequenced sample: naive CD4+ T cells sorted from blood. Subset described: CD45RA+ positively selected. CDR3 residues: CASSLSGATEAFF. CDR3 in DNA: TGTGCCAGCAGTTTATCAGGGGCAACTGAAGCTTTCTTT.